The rows below give T cell receptor beta chains drawn from one sample of a study of T-cell reconstitution after alpha-beta-depleted transplantation in children. In TCRdb, the PCR reads were re-called with MiXCR into one record per CDR3 protein. This table holds about 980,000 distinct CDR3 sequences, around 30% found once. Sequenced here: PBMCs, mostly from graft donor cells, sampled 360 days after TCRalphabeta/CD19-depleted stem cell transplant. The source of these receptors is a boy younger than two who had a stem cell transplant for SCID, so the T cells may come from the graft donor. The CDR3 runs from the conserved cysteine through the conserved F or W. The order of the fields is clone size, D gene, J gene, V gene, CDR3 DNA, CDR3 protein. D genes are given only for firm matches. For some rows the clone size is stated as once, few or many, or as a class when expanded; others skip it.

>few|-|TRBJ2-7|TRBV12-3/TRBV12-4
TGTGCCAGCAGTTTAGGTCGGCAGGCGCCCTACGAGCAGTACTTC
CASSLGRQAPYEQYF
>many|-|TRBJ2-7|TRBV5-1
TGCGCCAGCAGCTTGGAACTATCGAGCTCCTACGAGCAGTACTTC
CASSLELSSSYEQYF
>few|TRBD2|TRBJ2-3|TRBV12-3/TRBV12-4
TGTGCCAGCAGCCAGACTAGCAGAGATACGCAGTATTTT
CASSQTSRDTQYF
>-|-|TRBJ2-2|TRBV12-3/TRBV12-4
TGTGCCAGCAGCCCTCCCAGGCGGCGAGACACCGGGGAGCTGTTTTTT
CASSPPRRRDTGELFF
>-|-|TRBJ2-4|TRBV20-1
TGCAGTGCTAGCCCACTACCGGGGGCAGCCAAAAACATTCAGTACTTC
CSASPLPGAAKNIQYF
>-|-|TRBJ1-1|TRBV12-3/TRBV12-4
TGTGCCAGCACCCCCCGGATAGAGTCAAAAACTGAAGCTTTCTTT
CASTPRIESKTEAFF
>-|-|TRBJ2-1|TRBV29-1
TGCAGCGTTGAATCTTGGGGCAGACCTTCCTACAATGAGCAGTTCTTC
CSVESWGRPSYNEQFF
>few|-|TRBJ1-1|TRBV5-1
TGCGCCAGCAGCTTTACCACGGCGTACACTGAAGCTTTCTTT
CASSFTTAYTEAFF
>-|TRBD1|TRBJ1-3|TRBV7-8
TGTGCCAGCAGCCGACAGGGAGTGACCTCTGGAAACACCATATATTTT
CASSRQGVTSGNTIYF
>-|-|TRBJ2-5|TRBV6-2/TRBV6-3
TGTGCCAGCAGTCGCCACCCTGCCCAGGTGACCCAGTACTTC
CASSRHPAQVTQYF
>-|TRBD2|TRBJ2-1|TRBV28
TGTGCCAGCCTCTCCGCGGGCGGCGGGAGGGGGCCCTACAATGAGCAGTTCTTC
CASLSAGGGRGPYNEQFF
>few|-|TRBJ2-3|TRBV10-3
TGTGCCATCAGTGAGACAATAGCGGGCACAGATACGCAGTATTTT
CAISETIAGTDTQYF
>few|TRBD1|TRBJ1-4|TRBV6-1
TGTGCCAGCCATACAACAGGGGCACGTTATGAAAAACTGTTTTTT
CASHTTGARYEKLFF
>many|TRBD1|TRBJ1-1|TRBV5-6
TGTGCCAGCATCCGGCGGACAGGGTGGATGAACACTGAAGCTTTCTTT
CASIRRTGWMNTEAFF
>once|TRBD2|TRBJ2-5|TRBV20-1
TGCAGTGCTAGAGTCGGGACTAGCGGGGGGGCCGGGACCCAGTACTTC
CSARVGTSGGAGTQYF
>few|-|TRBJ1-1|TRBV5-1
TGCGCCAGCAGCTTGGAGGGATACTCTGAAGCTTTCTTT
CASSLEGYSEAFF